The table lists the clone carrying this T cell receptor beta chain with a few counts. Assay used: immunoSEQ multiplex PCR; TCRdb lists only in-frame clones, some missing. This sample has about 180,000 clones, with about 82% found just once. The source of the sample is a study of blood T cell repertoires in COVID-19. V gave up 5 bases and J gave up 7 bases, with 8 bases separating them. Germline lookup yields CDR1 MDHEN and CDR2 SYDVKM. The CDR3 extends over 12 amino acids. This receptor was identified in a woman in her twenties or thirties who had recovered from COVID-19. The rearrangement links TRBV28 to TRBJ1-4; D unresolved. Specimen: PBMCs or T cells enriched from blood (not recorded which). The CDR3 region has the DNA TGTGCCAGCAGTCCCGTAGTTGAAAAACTGTTTTTT. Translated, it gives CASSPVVEKLFF.